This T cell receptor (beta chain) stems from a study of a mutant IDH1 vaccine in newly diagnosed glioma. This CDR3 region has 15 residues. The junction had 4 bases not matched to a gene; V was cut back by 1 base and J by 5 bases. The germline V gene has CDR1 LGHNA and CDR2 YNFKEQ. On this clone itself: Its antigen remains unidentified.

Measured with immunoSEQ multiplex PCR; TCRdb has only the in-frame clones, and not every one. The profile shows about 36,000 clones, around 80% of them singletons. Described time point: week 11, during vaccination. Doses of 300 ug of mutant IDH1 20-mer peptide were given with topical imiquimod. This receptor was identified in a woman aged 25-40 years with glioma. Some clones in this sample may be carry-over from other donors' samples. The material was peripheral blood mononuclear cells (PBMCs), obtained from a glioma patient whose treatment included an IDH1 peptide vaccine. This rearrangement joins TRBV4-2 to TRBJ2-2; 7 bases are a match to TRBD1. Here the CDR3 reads CASSQARQGTGELFF. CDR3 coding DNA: TGTGCCAGCAGCCAAGCGAGACAGGGAACCGGGGAGCTGTTTTTT.